This T cell receptor beta chain came from a study of Graves' ophthalmopathy and Graves' hyperthyroidism. Amplifying from RNA transcripts, the study obtained TCR beta CDR3 regions. HTBI-primed RT-PCR formed the first round, and a multiplex PCR formed the second. From the multiplex PCR reads, TCRdb called clonotypes with MiXCR, one entry per CDR3 protein. The sample carries about 620,000 distinct CDR3 sequences, approximately 21% recorded once. The CDR3 length is 13 residues. Trimming removed 6 bases from V and 6 bases from J, with 16 bases in between. Germline-derived CDR1 and CDR2 are GTSNPN and SVGIG (reference sequence). Details on this clonotype: This could be a read error, since a much larger clone is one nucleotide away.

The source is a woman aged 18-29 years with stable Graves' hyperthyroidism. Some clones in this sample may be carry-over from other donors' samples. The sample comprised peripheral blood. The chain has TRBV30 and TRBJ2-3, with D perhaps assigned TRBD1 or TRBD2 (5 bases each). Here the CDR3 reads CACSGTPADTQYF. Written as DNA, the CDR3 is TGTGCCTGCTCCGGGACCCCGGCGGATACGCAGTATTTT.